This is a list of T cell receptor beta chains from one sample in a study of graft-versus-host responses after intestinal transplantation. TCRdb's copy holds only in-frame clones and misses some; the assay was immunoSEQ multiplex PCR. This table holds several thousand clones, 79% found once. This specimen consisted of ileum tissue, obtained approximately 17 and 21 days after intestinal transplantation. The receptors were sampled from a human patient who received an intestinal transplant, so some T cells may come from the graft donor. The CDR3 runs from the conserved cysteine through the conserved F or W. The D gene is left open where the match is weak. The size entry is marked missing in some rows and otherwise reads once, few, many or a size class.

D,size,V,J,CDR3
-,few,TRBV6-5,TRBJ2-7,CASRDGTLHEQYF
-,-,TRBV7-9,TRBJ2-1,CASSFVGGGSNEQFF
-,few,TRBV10-2,TRBJ1-4,CASRAPNEKLFF
TRBD2,once,TRBV28,TRBJ2-1,CASSNRRGKGSNEQFF
-,-,TRBV29-1,TRBJ2-5,CSVDTVSRETQYF
-,-,TRBV6-6,TRBJ2-5,CASSYSGLGETQYF
TRBD1,-,TRBV6-6,TRBJ1-1,CASSYSTGAEAFF
TRBD1,-,TRBV2,TRBJ1-1,CASRLRGQGPNTEAFF
-,-,TRBV2,TRBJ2-5,CASSDWAGQETQYF
-,-,TRBV10-3,TRBJ2-5,CAISESGGRGGTQYF
-,once,TRBV6-1,TRBJ1-2,CASSEAGTFYGYTF
TRBD1,-,TRBV19,TRBJ2-5,CASSSWTGRTQEAQYF
TRBD1,-,TRBV19,TRBJ2-6,CASSIPGTGTSGANVLTF
TRBD2,-,TRBV4-1,TRBJ2-3,CASSQDSSGGAVYTQYF
-,-,TRBV4-2,TRBJ2-6,CASSQPLGSGANVLTF
TRBD2,-,TRBV7-2,TRBJ2-7,CASSLGGLAGEQYF
-,-,TRBV6-1,TRBJ1-1,CASRPAGGSNTEAFF
-,-,TRBV7-2,TRBJ2-7,CASSPLGRESYEQYF
-,-,TRBV30,TRBJ2-2,CAWGDFANTGELFF
-,-,TRBV10-1,TRBJ2-1,CASSDFGQSYNEQFF
TRBD1,-,TRBV9,TRBJ1-6,CASSVGTGGYSPLHF
-,-,TRBV6-1,TRBJ1-5,CAGRVDSNQPQHF
-,-,TRBV2,TRBJ2-7,CASSEFQPGLEYF
-,once,TRBV18,TRBJ1-6,CASSPSLLGSPLHF
TRBD1,-,TRBV5-1,TRBJ1-3,CASSLVGQSGNTIYF
-,-,TRBV5-5,TRBJ2-5,CASSLPGKETQYF
-,-,TRBV5-6,TRBJ2-7,CASSPGSYEQYF
-,-,TRBV6-5,TRBJ1-5,CATIGNSNQPQHF
-,-,TRBV9,TRBJ2-2,CASSAGNKKPGELFF
-,-,TRBV5-1,TRBJ1-3,CASSVGGAGGNTIYF
-,-,TRBV6-5,TRBJ2-1,CASSDRRLSDEQFF
-,-,TRBV4-1,TRBJ2-2,CASSHPPTGERMNTGELFF
-,-,TRBV6-1,TRBJ1-1,CASRVQGERTEAFF
-,-,TRBV9,TRBJ2-7,CASSERSYSYEQYF
-,-,TRBV18,TRBJ1-1,CASSPLRPVAGLEAFF
TRBD1,-,TRBV4-1,TRBJ2-1,CASSHPDRSSYNEQFF
TRBD2,-,TRBV6-1,TRBJ2-3,CASSEGVGGVYTDTQYF
-,-,TRBV2,TRBJ1-2,CAGSEGAGRGTLQGYTF
-,-,TRBV7-3,TRBJ1-1,CASSPQPIVNTEAFF
TRBD1,-,TRBV5-1,TRBJ2-7,CASSLLVLGTGVYEQYF
-,-,TRBV7-9,TRBJ1-5,CASSFRNQPQHF
-,-,TRBV30,TRBJ2-6,CASLQVSGANVLTF
TRBD1,once,TRBV7-7,TRBJ2-2,CASSLTSPGGSGELFF
-,once,TRBV6-5,TRBJ2-4,CASSYSGGLAKNIQYF
-,once,TRBV5-1,TRBJ1-4,CASRPEWRAEKLFF
TRBD1,-,TRBV9,TRBJ1-6,CASSVEGGGPSPLHF
TRBD1,-,TRBV6-5,TRBJ2-2,CASRPTDRGTGELFF
-,once,TRBV19,TRBJ1-1,CASSIMGRYTNTEAFF
-,-,TRBV28,TRBJ2-3,CASSFLARARGDTQYF
-,-,TRBV4-1,TRBJ1-3,CASSQDQVLTGNTIYF
-,few,TRBV21-1,TRBJ2-5,CASSPKRGTQETQYF
-,few,TRBV5-2,TRBJ2-6,CASKNRWSTQSRANVLTF
-,-,TRBV5-1,TRBJ1-4,CASSSGQIATNEKLFF
TRBD2,-,TRBV5-1,TRBJ2-1,CASSFFSGGADNEQFF
TRBD2,-,TRBV18,TRBJ2-1,CASSPSLAGVSNEQFF
TRBD1,-,TRBV7-8,TRBJ2-1,CASGGLGTGAIHEQFF